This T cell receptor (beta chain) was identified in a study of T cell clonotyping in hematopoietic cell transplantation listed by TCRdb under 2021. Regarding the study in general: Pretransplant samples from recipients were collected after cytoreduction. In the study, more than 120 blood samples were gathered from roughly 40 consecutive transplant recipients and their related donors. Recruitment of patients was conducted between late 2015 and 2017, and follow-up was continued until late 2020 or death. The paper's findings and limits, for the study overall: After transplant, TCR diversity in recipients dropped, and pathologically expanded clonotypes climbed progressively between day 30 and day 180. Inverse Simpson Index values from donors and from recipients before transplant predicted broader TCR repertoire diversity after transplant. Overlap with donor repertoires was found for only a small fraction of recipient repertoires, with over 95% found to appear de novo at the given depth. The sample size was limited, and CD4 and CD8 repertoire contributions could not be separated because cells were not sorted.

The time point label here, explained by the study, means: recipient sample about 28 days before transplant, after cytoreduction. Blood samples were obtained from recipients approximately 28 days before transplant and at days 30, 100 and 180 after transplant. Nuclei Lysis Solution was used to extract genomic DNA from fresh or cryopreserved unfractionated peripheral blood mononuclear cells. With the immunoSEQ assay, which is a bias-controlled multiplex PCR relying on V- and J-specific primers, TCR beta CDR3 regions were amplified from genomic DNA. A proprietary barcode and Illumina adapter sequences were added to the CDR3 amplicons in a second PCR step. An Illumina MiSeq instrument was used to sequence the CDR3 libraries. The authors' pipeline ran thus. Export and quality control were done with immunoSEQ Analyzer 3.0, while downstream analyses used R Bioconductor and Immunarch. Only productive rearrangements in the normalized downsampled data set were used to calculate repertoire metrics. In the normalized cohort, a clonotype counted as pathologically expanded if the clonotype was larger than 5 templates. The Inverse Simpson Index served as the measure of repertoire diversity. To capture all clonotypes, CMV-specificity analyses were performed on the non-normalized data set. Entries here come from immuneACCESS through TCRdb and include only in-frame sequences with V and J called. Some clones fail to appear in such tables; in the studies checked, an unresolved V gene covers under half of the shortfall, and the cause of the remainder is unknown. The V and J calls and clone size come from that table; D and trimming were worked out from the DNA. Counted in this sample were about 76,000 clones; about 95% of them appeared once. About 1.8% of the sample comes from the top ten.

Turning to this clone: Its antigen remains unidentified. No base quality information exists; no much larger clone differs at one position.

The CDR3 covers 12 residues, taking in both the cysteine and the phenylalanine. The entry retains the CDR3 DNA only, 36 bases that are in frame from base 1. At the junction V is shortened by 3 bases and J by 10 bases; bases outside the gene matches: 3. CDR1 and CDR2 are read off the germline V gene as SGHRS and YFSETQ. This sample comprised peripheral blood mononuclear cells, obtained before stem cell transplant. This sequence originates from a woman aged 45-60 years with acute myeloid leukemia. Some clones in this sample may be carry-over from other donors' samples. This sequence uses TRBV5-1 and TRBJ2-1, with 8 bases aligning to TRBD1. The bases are TGCGCCAGCAGCTGGGACAGGCCGGAGCAGTTCTTC. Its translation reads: CASSWDRPEQFF.